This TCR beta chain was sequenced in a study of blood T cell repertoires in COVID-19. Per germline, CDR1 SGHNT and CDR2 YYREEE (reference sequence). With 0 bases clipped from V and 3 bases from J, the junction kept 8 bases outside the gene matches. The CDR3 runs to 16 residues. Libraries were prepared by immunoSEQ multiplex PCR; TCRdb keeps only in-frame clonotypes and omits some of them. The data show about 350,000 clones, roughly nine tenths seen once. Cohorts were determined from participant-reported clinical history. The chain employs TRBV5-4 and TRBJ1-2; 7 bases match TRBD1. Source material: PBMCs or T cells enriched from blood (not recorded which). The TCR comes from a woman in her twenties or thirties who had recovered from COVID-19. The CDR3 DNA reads TGTGCCAGCAGCTTGGGTGCGACAGGGATGGACTATGGCTACACCTTC. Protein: CASSLGATGMDYGYTF.